This TCR beta chain was observed in a study of response to subunit inactivated influenza vaccine. The study's findings and limits: Only a handful of new T cells, the authors suggested, are recruited with each seasonal influenza vaccination.

V was pared by 0 bases and J by 4 bases, with 17 bases of the junction left unmatched. Germline V gene lookup returns CDR1 DFQATT and CDR2 SNEGSKA (reference sequence). The CDR3 totals 18 residues. One entry per CDR3 protein results from TCRdb running MiXCR on the RT-PCR reads. This sample yields about 530,000 distinct CDR3 sequences, of which 10% to 15% are seen a single time; approximately 14% belongs to the top ten. To note about this clonotype: Antigen: not known.

The chain couples TRBV20-1 to TRBJ1-2; TRBD1 aligns across 7 bases. This material consisted of PBMCs from blood, taken roughly 45 days after vaccination. The receptor's source is a man aged 45-65 years who received an inactivated influenza vaccine. The CDR3 DNA reads as TGCAGTGCTAGAGATTCTCTCCGACAGGGCGGAGAGAGCTATGGCTACACCTTC. Translation: CSARDSLRQGGESYGYTF.